This TCR beta chain is from a study of technical replicates of blood from a few donors. There are 13 residues in the CDR3. Germline trimming cut 3 bases from V and 2 bases from J; bases unmatched to any gene: 0. CDR1 and CDR2 (germline): MGHRA, YSYEKL. Produced via immunoSEQ multiplex PCR; TCRdb's table is partial and in-frame only. Found here are roughly 74,000 clones, more than 85% of them singletons; the top ten hold roughly 0.4%. The sequencing sample was made of T cells isolated from PBMCs. The gene calls are TRBV4-1 and TRBJ2-5, with 7 nucleotides matching TRBD2. The sequence was obtained from a human donor in good health. The CDR3 spells CASSQGLQETQYF. The CDR3 DNA reads TGCGCCAGCAGCCAGGGACTACAAGAGACCCAGTACTTC.